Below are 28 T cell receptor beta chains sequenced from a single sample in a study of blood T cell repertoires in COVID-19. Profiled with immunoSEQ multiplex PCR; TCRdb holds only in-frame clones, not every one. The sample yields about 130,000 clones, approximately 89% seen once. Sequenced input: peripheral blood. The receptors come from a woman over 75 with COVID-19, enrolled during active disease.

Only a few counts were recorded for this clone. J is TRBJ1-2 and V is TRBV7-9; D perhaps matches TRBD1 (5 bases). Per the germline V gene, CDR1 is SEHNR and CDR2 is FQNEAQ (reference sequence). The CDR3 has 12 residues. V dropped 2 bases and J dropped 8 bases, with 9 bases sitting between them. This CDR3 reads CASSLQGGGYTF. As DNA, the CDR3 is TGTGCCAGCAGCTTACAGGGAGGAGGCTACACCTTC. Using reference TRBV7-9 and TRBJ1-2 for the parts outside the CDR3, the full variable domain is DTGVSQNPRHKITKRGQNVTFRCDPISEHNRLYWYRQTLGQGPEFLTYFQNEAQLEKSRLLSDRFSAERPKGSFSTLEIQRTEQGDSAMYLCASSLQGGGYTFGSGTRLTVV.

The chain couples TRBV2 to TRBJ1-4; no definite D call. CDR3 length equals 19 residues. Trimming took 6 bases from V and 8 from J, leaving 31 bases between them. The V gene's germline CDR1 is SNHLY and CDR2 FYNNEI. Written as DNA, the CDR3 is TGTGCCAGCAGCCCCGGGTCCGGGGTAGCTTTTGCTTTTAGCGAAAAACTGTTTTTT. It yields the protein CASSPGSGVAFAFSEKLFF.

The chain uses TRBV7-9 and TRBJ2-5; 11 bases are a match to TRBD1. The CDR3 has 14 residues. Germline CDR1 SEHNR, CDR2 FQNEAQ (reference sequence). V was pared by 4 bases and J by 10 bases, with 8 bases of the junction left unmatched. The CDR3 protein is CASSSGTGGADQYF. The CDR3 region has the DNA TGTGCCAGCAGCTCCGGGACAGGGGGGGCGGACCAGTACTTC.

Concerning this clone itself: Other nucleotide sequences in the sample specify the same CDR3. Written as DNA, the CDR3 is TGTGCCAGTACCGGACAGCAGGGCCTAAACACTGAAGCTTTCTTT. Its protein is CASTGQQGLNTEAFF. The V call is TRBV19, the J call TRBJ1-1; the D gene is possibly TRBD1 (6 bases). V was trimmed by 7 bases and J by 2 bases, leaving 17 bases between them. In germline, CDR1 is LNHDA, CDR2 SQIVND (reference sequence). The CDR3 has 15 amino acids.

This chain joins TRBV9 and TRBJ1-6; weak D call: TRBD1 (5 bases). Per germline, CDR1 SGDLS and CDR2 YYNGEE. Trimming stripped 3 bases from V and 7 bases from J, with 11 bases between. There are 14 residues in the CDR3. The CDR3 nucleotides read TGTGCCAGCAGCGCCCAGGGTTTCAATTCACCCCTCCACTTT. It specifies CASSAQGFNSPLHF.

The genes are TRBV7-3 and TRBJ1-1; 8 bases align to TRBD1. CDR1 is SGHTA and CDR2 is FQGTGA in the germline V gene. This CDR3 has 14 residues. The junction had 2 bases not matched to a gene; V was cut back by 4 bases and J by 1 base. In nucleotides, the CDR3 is TGTGCCAGCAGCTCGACAGGGGCGAACACTGAAGCTTTCTTT. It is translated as CASSSTGANTEAFF.

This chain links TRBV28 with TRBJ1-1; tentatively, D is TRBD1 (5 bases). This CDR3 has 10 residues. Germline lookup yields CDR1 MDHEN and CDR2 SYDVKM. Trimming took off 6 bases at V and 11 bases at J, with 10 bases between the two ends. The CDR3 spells CASSQGIAFF. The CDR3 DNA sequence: TGTGCCAGCAGCCAGGGTATTGCTTTCTTT. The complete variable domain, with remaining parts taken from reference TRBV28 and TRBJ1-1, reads DVKVTQSSRYLVKRTGEKVFLECVQDMDHENMFWYRQDPGLGLRLIYFSYDVKMKEKGDIPEGYSVSREKKERFSLILESASTNQTSMYLCASSQGIAFFGQGTRLTVV.

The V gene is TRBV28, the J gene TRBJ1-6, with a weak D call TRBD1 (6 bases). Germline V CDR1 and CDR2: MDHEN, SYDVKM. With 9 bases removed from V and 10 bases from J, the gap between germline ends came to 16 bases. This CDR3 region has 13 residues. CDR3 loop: CASNRVMESPLHF. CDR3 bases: TGTGCCAGTAACAGGGTAATGGAATCACCCCTCCACTTT.

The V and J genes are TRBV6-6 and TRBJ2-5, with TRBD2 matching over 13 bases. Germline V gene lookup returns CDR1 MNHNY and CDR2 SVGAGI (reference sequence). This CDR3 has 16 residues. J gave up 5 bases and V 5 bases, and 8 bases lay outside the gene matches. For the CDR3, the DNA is TGTGCCAGCAGTCCAGCAGGACTAGCGGGAGAGGAGACCCAGTACTTC. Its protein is CASSPAGLAGEETQYF.

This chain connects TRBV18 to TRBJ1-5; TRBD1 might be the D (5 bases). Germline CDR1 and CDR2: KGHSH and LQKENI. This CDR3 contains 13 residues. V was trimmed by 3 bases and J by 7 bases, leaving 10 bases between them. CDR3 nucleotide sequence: TGTGCCAGCTCACCTCCCCAGGGCCAGCCCCAGCATTTT. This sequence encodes CASSPPQGQPQHF.

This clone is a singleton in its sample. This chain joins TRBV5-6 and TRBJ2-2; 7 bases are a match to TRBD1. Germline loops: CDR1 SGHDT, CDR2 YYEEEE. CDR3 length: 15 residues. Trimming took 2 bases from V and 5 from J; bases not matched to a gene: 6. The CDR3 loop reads CASSFLQTGTGELFF. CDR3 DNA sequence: TGTGCCAGCAGCTTTCTGCAGACAGGGACCGGGGAGCTGTTTTTT.

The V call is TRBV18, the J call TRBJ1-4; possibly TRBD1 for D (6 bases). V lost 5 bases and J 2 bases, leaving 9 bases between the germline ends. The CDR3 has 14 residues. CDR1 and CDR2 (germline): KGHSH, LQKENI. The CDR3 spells CASSGRGTNEKLFF. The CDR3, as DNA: TGTGCCAGCTCAGGCAGGGGCACTAATGAAAAACTGTTTTTT.

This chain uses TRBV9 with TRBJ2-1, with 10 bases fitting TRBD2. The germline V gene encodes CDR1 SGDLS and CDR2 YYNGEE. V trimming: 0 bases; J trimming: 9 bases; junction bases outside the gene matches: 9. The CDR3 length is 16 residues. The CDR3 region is CASSVAFTSGISEQFF. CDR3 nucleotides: TGTGCCAGCAGCGTAGCTTTCACTAGCGGGATTAGTGAGCAGTTCTTC.

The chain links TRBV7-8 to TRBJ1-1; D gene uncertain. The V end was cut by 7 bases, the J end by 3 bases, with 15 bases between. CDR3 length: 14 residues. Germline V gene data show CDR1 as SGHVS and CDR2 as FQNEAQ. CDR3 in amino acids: CASKAGEADTEAFF. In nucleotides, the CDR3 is TGTGCCAGCAAAGCGGGCGAAGCAGACACTGAAGCTTTCTTT.

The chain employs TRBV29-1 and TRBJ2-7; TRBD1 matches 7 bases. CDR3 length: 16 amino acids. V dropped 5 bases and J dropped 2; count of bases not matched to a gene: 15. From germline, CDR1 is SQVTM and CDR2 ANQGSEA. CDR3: CSVRTGDYRTTYEQYF. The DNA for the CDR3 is TGCAGCGTTAGGACAGGAGACTACCGAACTACCTACGAGCAGTACTTC.

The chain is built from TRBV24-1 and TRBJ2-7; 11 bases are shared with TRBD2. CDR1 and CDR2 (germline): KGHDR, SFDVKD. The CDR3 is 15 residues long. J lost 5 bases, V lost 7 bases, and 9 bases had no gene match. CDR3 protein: CATSSSGLAAHEQYF. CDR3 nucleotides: TGTGCCACCAGCAGCTCGGGACTAGCGGCTCACGAGCAGTACTTC.

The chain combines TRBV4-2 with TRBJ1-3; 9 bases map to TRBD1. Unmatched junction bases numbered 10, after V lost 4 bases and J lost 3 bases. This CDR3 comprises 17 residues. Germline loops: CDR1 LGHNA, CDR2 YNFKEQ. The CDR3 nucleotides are TGTGCCAGCAGCCCCGACAGGGGGTCATCGGTTGGAAACACCATATATTTT. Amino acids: CASSPDRGSSVGNTIYF.

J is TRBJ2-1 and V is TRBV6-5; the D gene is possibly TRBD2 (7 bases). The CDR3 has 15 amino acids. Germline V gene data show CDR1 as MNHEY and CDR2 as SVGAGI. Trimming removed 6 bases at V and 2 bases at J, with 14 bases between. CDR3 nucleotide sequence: TGTGCCAGCAGATTTAGGGGGAGGGCCTACAATGAGCAGTTCTTC. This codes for CASRFRGRAYNEQFF.

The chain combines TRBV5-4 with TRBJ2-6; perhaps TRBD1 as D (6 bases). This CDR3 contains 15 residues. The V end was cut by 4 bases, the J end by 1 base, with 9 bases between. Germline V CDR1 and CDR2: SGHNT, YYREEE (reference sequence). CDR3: CASSLDRSGANVLTF. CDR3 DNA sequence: TGTGCCAGCAGCCTTGACAGGTCTGGGGCCAACGTCCTGACTTTC.

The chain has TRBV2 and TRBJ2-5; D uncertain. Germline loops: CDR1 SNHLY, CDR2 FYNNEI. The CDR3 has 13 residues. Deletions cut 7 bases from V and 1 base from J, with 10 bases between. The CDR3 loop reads CASTKTPQETQYF. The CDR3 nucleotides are TGTGCCAGCACCAAGACACCCCAAGAGACCCAGTACTTC. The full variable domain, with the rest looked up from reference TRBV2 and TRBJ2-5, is EPEVTQTPSHQVTQMGQEVILRCVPISNHLYFYWYRQILGQKVEFLVSFYNNEISEKSEIFDDQFSVERPDGSNFTLKIRSTKLEDSAMYFCASTKTPQETQYFGPGTRLLVL.

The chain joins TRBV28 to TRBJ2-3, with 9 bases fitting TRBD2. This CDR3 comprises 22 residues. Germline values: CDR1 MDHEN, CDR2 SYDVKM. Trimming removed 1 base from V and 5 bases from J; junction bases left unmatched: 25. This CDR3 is CASSLLFQRDGGIAGARDTQYF. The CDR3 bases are TGTGCCAGCAGTTTATTATTCCAACGGGACGGTGGAATAGCGGGGGCACGAGATACGCAGTATTTT. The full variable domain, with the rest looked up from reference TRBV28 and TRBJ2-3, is DVKVTQSSRYLVKRTGEKVFLECVQDMDHENMFWYRQDPGLGLRLIYFSYDVKMKEKGDIPEGYSVSREKKERFSLILESASTNQTSMYLCASSLLFQRDGGIAGARDTQYFGPGTRLTVL.

The CDR3 DNA follows: TGTGCCAGCAGTAACCCGACAGGGGGGGACACTGAAGCTTTCTTT. It is translated as CASSNPTGGDTEAFF. V gene TRBV28 combines with J gene TRBJ1-1; TRBD1 agrees at 9 bases. CDR1 and CDR2 (germline): MDHEN, SYDVKM. V shed 5 bases, J shed 3 bases, and the junction held 7 bases outside the gene matches. CDR3 length: 15 amino acids.

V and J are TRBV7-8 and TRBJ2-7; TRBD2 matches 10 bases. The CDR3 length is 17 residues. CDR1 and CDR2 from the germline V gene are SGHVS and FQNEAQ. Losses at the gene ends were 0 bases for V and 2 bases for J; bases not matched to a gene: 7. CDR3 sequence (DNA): TGTGCCAGCAGCTTAGCGGCGACTAGCGGGCACCCCTACGAGCAGTACTTC. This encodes CASSLAATSGHPYEQYF. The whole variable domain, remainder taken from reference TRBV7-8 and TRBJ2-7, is GAGVSQSPRYKVAKRGQDVALRCDPISGHVSLFWYQQALGQGPEFLTYFQNEAQLDKSGLPSDRFFAERPEGSVSTLKIQRTQQEDSAVYLCASSLAATSGHPYEQYFGPGTRLTVT.

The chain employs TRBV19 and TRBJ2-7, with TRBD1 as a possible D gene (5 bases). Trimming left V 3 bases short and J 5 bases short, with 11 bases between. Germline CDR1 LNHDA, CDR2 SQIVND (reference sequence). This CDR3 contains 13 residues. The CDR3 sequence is CASSITQGNEQYF. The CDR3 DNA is TGTGCCAGTAGTATCACCCAGGGTAACGAGCAGTACTTC.

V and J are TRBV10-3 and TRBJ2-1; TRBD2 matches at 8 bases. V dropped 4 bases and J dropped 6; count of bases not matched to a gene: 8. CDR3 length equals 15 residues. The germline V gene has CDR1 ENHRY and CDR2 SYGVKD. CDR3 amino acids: CAISGGLDPPNEQFF. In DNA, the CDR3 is TGTGCCATCAGTGGGGGACTAGACCCTCCCAATGAGCAGTTCTTC.

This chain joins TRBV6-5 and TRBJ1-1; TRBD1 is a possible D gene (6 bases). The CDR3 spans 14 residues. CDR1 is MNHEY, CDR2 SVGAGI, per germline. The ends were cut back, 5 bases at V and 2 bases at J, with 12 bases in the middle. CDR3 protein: CASSKSRGNTEAFF. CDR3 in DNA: TGTGCCAGCAGTAAAAGCAGGGGTAACACTGAAGCTTTCTTT.

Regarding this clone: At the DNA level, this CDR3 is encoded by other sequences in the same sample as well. The CDR3 DNA reads as TGTGCCAGCAGCGTCACAGGGAACACCGGGGAGCTGTTTTTT. As protein: CASSVTGNTGELFF. The chain joins TRBV9 to TRBJ2-2; a possible D gene is TRBD1 (5 bases). Germline values: CDR1 SGDLS, CDR2 YYNGEE. CDR3 length: 14 residues. V was clipped by 2 bases and J by 1 base, with 6 bases between them.

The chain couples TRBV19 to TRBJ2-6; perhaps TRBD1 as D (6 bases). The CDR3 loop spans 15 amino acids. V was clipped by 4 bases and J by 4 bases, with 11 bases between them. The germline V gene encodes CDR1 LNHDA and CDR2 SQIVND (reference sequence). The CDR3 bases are TGTGCCAGTAGTACCAGGGGTCCGGGGGCCAACGTCCTGACTTTC. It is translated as CASSTRGPGANVLTF. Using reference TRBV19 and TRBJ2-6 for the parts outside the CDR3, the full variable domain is DGGITQSPKYLFRKEGQNVTLSCEQNLNHDAMYWYRQDPGQGLRLIYYSQIVNDFQKGDIAEGYSVSREKKESFPLTVTSAQKNPTAFYLCASSTRGPGANVLTFGAGSRLTVL.